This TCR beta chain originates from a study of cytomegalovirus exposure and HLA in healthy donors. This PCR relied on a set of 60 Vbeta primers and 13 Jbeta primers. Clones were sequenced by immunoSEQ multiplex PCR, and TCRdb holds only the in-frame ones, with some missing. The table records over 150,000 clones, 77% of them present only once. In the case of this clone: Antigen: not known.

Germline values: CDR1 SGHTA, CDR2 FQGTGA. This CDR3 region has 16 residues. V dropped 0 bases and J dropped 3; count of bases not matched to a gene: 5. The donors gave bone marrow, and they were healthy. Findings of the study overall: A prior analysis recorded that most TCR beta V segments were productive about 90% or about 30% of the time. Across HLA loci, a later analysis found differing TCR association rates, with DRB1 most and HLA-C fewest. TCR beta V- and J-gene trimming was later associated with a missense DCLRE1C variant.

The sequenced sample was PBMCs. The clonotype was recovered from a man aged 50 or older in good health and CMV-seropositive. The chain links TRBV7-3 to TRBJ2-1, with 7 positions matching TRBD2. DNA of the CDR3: TGTGCCAGCAGCTTAACTGTTGGCGGGGGCTACAATGAGCAGTTCTTC. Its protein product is CASSLTVGGGYNEQFF.